These T cell receptor beta chains were read from a single sample in a study of control samples from healthy donors and cancer patients. Generated by immunoSEQ multiplex PCR, the TCRdb table keeps only in-frame clones and is missing some. In the table there are about 180,000 clones, 90% of which are singletons. The sample was blood. These receptors were taken from a woman aged 45-65 years in good health. The CDR3 runs from the conserved cysteine through the conserved F or W. Each record gives: J gene, clone size, D gene, V gene, CDR3 DNA, CDR3 protein. D genes are given only for firm matches. Size tells how often a clone was seen (once, few, many) or the class of an expanded clone, and some rows leave it out.

>TRBJ2-3|-|-|TRBV5-1
TGCGCCAGCACGGGAGTGGGGACACCTAGCACAGATACGCAGTATTTT
CASTGVGTPSTDTQYF
>TRBJ2-5|-|-|TRBV11-2
TGTGCCAGCAGCTTAGATTTTAGGCACAGGGTAACAGAGACCCAGTACTTC
CASSLDFRHRVTETQYF
>TRBJ1-2|-|TRBD1|TRBV3-1/TRBV3-2
TGTGCCAGCAGCCAAACCCAACAGGGGTGGGCCTATGGCTACACCTTC
CASSQTQQGWAYGYTF
>TRBJ2-7|-|-|TRBV5-6
TGTGCCAGCAGCGAAAGGAGCGAGCAGTACTTC
CASSERSEQYF
>TRBJ1-2|-|-|TRBV2
TGTGCCAGCAGTGGGGCAGGGCAAGGCTACACCTTC
CASSGAGQGYTF
>TRBJ2-5|-|-|TRBV6-5
TGTGCCAGCAGAACAGGGAAAGAGACCCAGTACTTC
CASRTGKETQYF
>TRBJ1-1|-|-|TRBV7-3
TGTGCCAGCAGCATCGGGACAACCACTGAAGCTTTCTTT
CASSIGTTTEAFF
>TRBJ1-5|-|-|TRBV28
TGTGCCAGCACCCACCCCCGGCAGTATAGCAATCAGCCCCAGCATTTT
CASTHPRQYSNQPQHF
>TRBJ1-2|few|-|TRBV29-1
TGCAGCGCCAAAAGACAGGAGACCTACACCTTC
CSAKRQETYTF
>TRBJ1-1|-|TRBD1|TRBV28
TGTGCCAGCAGCCTCAAAAGGACAGGGTTGAACACTGAAGCTTTCTTT
CASSLKRTGLNTEAFF
>TRBJ1-2|-|-|TRBV5-6
TGTGCCAGCAGCTTGGCTACAGATGGCTACACCTTC
CASSLATDGYTF
>TRBJ2-2|-|TRBD2|TRBV7-2
TGTGCCAGCAGCTCCAACGGGGGGACCGGGGAGCTGTTTTTT
CASSSNGGTGELFF
>TRBJ1-2|-|-|TRBV19
TGTGCCAGTAGTCTCGGGGGCTATGGCTACACCTTC
CASSLGGYGYTF
>TRBJ2-3|-|TRBD2|TRBV7-2
TGTGCCAGCAGCTTAGCGACTAGCGGGAATACGCAGTATTTT
CASSLATSGNTQYF
>TRBJ1-5|few|-|TRBV7-9
TGTGCCAGCAGCCTTGCGGCTAGCAATCAGCCCCAGCATTTT
CASSLAASNQPQHF
>TRBJ2-1|-|-|TRBV12-3/TRBV12-4
TGTGCCAGCAGTGATCTAGCGGAGCAGTTCTTC
CASSDLAEQFF
>TRBJ1-5|-|-|TRBV24-1
TGTGCCACCAGTTCGGAGCACTACCGGCAGCATTTT
CATSSEHYRQHF
>TRBJ1-3|-|-|TRBV2
TGTGCCAGCAGTATTGACAGCTCCTCTGGAAACACCATATATTTT
CASSIDSSSGNTIYF
>TRBJ1-1|-|-|TRBV19
TGTGCCAGTAGTATACCGACAAGGAACACTGAAGCTTTCTTT
CASSIPTRNTEAFF
>TRBJ2-7|-|-|TRBV7-7
TGTGCCAGCAGCCCTGACGGCTACGAGCAGTACTTC
CASSPDGYEQYF
>TRBJ2-2|-|-|TRBV7-3
TGTGCCAGCAGCGCGGTGGGGGGAAGAGCCGGGGAGCTGTTTTTT
CASSAVGGRAGELFF
>TRBJ1-1|-|TRBD1|TRBV12-3/TRBV12-4
TGTGCCAGCAGCCGGGGACAGGGAACTGAAGCTTTCTTT
CASSRGQGTEAFF
>TRBJ2-2|-|-|TRBV7-3
TGTGCCAGCAGCTTATACAAGTCGAACACCGGGGAGCTGTTTTTT
CASSLYKSNTGELFF
>TRBJ1-1|-|-|TRBV9
TGTGCCAGCAGCGTACAGGGGTCAACTGAAGCTTTCTTT
CASSVQGSTEAFF
>TRBJ2-7|-|TRBD1|TRBV30
TGTGCCTGGAGTGTAACAGGGGTGTACGAGCAGTACTTC
CAWSVTGVYEQYF
>TRBJ1-3|few|-|TRBV6-5
TGTGCCAGCAAAGAGATGCACTCTGGAAACACCATATATTTT
CASKEMHSGNTIYF